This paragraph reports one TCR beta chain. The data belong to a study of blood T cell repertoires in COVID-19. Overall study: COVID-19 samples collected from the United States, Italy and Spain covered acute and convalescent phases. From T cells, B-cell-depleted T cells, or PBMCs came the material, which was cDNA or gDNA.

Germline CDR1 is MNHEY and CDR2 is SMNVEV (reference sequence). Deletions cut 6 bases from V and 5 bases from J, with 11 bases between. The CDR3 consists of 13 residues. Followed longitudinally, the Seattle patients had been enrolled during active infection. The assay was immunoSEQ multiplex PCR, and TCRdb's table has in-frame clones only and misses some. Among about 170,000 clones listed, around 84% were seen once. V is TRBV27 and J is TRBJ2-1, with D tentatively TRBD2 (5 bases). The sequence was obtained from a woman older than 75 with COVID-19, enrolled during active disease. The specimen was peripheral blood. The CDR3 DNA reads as TGTGCCAGCAGCTTGGGAGTAAACAATGAGCAGTTCTTC. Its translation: CASSLGVNNEQFF.